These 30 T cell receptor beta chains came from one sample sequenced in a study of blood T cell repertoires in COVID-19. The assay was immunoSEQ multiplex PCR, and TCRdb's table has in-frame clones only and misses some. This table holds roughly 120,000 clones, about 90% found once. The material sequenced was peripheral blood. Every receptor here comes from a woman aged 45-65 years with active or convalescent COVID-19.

This CDR3 is CASSAHRGLEGEQYF. In DNA form, the CDR3 reads TGTGCCAGCAGTGCACACAGGGGACTAGAGGGCGAGCAGTACTTC. The genes are TRBV28 and TRBJ2-7; maybe TRBD2 (8 bases). V was pared by 5 bases and J by 6 bases, with 20 bases between. Per germline, CDR1 MDHEN and CDR2 SYDVKM. This CDR3 is built from 15 residues.

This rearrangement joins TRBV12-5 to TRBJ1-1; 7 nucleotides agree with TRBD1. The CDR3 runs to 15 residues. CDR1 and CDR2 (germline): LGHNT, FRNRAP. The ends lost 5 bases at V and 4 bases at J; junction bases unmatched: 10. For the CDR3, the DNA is TGTGCTAGTGGTCCCGGGGACAGCCCGATCACTGAAGCTTTCTTT. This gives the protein CASGPGDSPITEAFF.

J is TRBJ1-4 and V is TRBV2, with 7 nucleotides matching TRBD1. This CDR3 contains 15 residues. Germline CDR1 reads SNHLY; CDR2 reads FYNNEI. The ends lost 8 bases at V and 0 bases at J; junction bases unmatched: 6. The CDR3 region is CASGTELATNEKLFF. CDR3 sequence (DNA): TGTGCCAGCGGGACAGAACTTGCAACTAATGAAAAACTGTTTTTT.

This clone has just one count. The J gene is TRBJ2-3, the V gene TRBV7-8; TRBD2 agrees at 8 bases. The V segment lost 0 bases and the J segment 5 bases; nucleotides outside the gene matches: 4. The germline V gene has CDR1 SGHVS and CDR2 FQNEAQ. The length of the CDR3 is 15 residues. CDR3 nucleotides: TGTGCCAGCAGCTTAGCCGGGAGGGCCGGAGATACGCAGTATTTT. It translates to CASSLAGRAGDTQYF. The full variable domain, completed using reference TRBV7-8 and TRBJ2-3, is GAGVSQSPRYKVAKRGQDVALRCDPISGHVSLFWYQQALGQGPEFLTYFQNEAQLDKSGLPSDRFFAERPEGSVSTLKIQRTQQEDSAVYLCASSLAGRAGDTQYFGPGTRLTVL.

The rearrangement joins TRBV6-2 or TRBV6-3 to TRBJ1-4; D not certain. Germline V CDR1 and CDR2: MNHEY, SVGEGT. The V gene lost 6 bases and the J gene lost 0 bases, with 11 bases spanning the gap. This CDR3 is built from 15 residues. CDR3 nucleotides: TGTGCCAGCAGCGGGAGCGACACAACTAATGAAAAACTGTTTTTT. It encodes CASSGSDTTNEKLFF.

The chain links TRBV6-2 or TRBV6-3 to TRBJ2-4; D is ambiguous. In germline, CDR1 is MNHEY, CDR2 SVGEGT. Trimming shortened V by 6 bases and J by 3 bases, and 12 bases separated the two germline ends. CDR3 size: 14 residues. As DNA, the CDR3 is TGTGCCAGCAGCCCCACTGGTCTCAAAAACATTCAGTACTTC. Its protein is CASSPTGLKNIQYF.

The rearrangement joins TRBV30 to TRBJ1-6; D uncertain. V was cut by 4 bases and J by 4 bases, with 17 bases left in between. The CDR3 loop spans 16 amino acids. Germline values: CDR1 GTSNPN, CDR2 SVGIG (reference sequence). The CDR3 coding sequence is TGTGCCTGGACGGCCGGGGTGGGCTTGTATAATTCACCCCTCCACTTT. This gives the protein CAWTAGVGLYNSPLHF.

The CDR3 is CASSLSGQTYNEQFF. The CDR3 DNA reads TGTGCCAGCAGCTTATCCGGACAGACATACAATGAGCAGTTCTTC. J is TRBJ2-1 and V is TRBV11-2, with D tentatively TRBD1 (6 bases). Germline CDR1 is SGHAT and CDR2 is FQNNGV. Between the trimmed V and J ends, which lost 2 bases and 4 bases, there was a span of 12 bases. The length of the CDR3 is 15 residues.

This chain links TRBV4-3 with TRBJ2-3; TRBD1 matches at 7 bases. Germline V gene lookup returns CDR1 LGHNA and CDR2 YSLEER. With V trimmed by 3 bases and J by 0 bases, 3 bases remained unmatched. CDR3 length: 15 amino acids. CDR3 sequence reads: CASSQGQYSTDTQYF. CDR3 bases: TGCGCCAGCAGCCAGGGACAGTATAGCACAGATACGCAGTATTTT.

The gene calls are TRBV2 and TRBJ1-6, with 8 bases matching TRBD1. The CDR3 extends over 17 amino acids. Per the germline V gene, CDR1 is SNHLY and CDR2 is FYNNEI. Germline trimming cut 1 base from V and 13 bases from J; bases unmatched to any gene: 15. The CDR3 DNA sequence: TGTGCCAGCAGTGAAGGGGTCGGGACAGGAGCCTTCATTCCCCTCCACTTT. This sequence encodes CASSEGVGTGAFIPLHF.

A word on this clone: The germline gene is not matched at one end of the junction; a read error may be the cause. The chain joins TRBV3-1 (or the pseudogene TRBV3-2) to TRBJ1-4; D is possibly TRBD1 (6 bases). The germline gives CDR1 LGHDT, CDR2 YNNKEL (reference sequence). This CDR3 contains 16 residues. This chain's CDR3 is CASSQEGRGGNGKLFF. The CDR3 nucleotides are TGTGCCAGCAGCCAAGAGGGGAGGGGGGGGAATGGAAAACTGTTTTTT.

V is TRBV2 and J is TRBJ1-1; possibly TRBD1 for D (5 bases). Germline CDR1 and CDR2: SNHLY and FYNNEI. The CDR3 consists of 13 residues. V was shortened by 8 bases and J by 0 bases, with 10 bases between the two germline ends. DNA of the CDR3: TGTGCCAGCCGGCGGGGGGTGAACACTGAAGCTTTCTTT. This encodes CASRRGVNTEAFF.

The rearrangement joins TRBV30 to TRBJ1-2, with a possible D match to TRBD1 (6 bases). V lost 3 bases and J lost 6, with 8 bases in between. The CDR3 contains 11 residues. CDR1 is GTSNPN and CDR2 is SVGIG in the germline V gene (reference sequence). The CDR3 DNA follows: TGTGCCTGGAGCTACAGGGATGGCTACACCTTC. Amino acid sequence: CAWSYRDGYTF.

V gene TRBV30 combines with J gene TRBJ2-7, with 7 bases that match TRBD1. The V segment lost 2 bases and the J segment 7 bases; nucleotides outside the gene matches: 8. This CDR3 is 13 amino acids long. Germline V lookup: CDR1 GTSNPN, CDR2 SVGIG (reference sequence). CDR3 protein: CAWSNRGTSEQYF. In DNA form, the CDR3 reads TGTGCCTGGAGTAACAGGGGAACGAGTGAGCAGTACTTC.

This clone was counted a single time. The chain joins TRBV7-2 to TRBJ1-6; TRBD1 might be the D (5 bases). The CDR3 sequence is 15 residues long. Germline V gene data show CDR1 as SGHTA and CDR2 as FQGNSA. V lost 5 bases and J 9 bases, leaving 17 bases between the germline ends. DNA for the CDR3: TGTGCCAGCAGCCAAAGGGGAGGGGTAGGTTCACCCCTCCACTTT. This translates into CASSQRGGVGSPLHF.

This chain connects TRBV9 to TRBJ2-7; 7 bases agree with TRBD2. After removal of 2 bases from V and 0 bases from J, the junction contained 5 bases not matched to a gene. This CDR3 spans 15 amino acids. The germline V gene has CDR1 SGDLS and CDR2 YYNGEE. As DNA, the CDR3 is TGTGCCAGCAGCGTTACTAGCGACCTCTCCTACGAGCAGTACTTC. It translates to CASSVTSDLSYEQYF.

The CDR3 reads CASREGSGNQPQHF. The CDR3 coding sequence is TGCGCCAGCAGGGAGGGTTCAGGCAATCAGCCCCAGCATTTT. This chain links TRBV10-2 with TRBJ1-5, with D unresolved. The CDR3 runs 14 residues. The germline CDR1 and CDR2 sequences are WSHSY and SAAADI. Trimming cost V 6 bases and J 2 bases, with 11 bases left between them.

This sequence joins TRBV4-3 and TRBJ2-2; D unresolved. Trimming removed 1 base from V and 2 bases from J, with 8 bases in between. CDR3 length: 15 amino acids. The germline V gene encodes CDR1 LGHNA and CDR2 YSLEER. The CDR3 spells CASSQVTTNTGELFF. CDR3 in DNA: TGCGCCAGCAGCCAAGTAACTACTAACACCGGGGAGCTGTTTTTT.

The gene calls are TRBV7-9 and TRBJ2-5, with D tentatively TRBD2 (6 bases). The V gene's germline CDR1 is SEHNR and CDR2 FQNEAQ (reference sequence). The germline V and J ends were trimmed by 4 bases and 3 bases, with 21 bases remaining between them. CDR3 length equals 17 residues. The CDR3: CASSSWGSGVTKETQYF. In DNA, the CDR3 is TGTGCCAGCAGCTCCTGGGGTTCGGGGGTAACTAAAGAGACCCAGTACTTC.

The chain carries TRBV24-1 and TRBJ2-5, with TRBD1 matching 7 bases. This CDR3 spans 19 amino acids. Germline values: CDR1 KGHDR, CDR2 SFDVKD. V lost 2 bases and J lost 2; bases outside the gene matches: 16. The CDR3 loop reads CATSDSTSLIRDRQETQYF. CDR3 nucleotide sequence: TGTGCCACCAGTGATTCAACCTCTTTGATTCGGGACAGACAAGAGACCCAGTACTTC.

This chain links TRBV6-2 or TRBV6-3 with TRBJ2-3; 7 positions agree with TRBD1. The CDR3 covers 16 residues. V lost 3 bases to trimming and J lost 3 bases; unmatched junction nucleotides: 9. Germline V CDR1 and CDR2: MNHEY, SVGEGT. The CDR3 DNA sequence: TGTGCCAGCAGTTATGAGGGGGCAGAGGGGACAGATACGCAGTATTTT. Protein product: CASSYEGAEGTDTQYF.

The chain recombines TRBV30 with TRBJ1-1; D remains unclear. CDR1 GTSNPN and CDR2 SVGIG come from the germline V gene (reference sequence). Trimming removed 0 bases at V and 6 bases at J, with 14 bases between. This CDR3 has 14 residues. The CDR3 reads CAWSVQSTNSEAFF. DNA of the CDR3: TGTGCCTGGAGTGTACAGTCAACGAATTCTGAAGCTTTCTTT.

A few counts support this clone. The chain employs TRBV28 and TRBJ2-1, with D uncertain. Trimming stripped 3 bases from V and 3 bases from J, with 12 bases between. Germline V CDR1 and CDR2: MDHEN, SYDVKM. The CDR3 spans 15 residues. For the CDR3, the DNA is TGTGCCAGCAGTTTTATGGGTGGAGACTACAATGAGCAGTTCTTC. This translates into CASSFMGGDYNEQFF.

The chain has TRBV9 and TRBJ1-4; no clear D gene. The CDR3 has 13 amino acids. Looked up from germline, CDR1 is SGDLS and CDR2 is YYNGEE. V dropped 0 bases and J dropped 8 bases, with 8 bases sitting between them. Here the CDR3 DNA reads TGTGCCAGCAGCGTAGATGTGGGCGAAAAACTGTTTTTT. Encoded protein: CASSVDVGEKLFF.

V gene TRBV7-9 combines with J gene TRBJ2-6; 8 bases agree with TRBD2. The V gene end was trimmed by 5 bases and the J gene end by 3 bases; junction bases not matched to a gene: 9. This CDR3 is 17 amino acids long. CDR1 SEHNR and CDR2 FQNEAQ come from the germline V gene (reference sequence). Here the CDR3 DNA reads TGTGCCAGCAGCCACCGGGGACTAGATGGTGGGGCCAACGTCCTGACTTTC. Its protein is CASSHRGLDGGANVLTF.

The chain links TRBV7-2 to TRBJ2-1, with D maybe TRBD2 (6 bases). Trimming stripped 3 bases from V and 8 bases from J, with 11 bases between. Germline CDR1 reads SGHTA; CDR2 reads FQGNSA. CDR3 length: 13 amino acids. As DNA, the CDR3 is TGTGCCAGCAGCTTGGTGCGGGATTATGAGCAGTTCTTC. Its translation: CASSLVRDYEQFF.

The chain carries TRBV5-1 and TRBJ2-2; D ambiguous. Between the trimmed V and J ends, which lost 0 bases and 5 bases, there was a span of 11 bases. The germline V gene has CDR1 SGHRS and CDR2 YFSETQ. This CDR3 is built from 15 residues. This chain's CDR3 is CASSLVARSTGELFF. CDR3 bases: TGCGCCAGCAGCTTGGTGGCTAGGAGTACCGGGGAGCTGTTTTTT.

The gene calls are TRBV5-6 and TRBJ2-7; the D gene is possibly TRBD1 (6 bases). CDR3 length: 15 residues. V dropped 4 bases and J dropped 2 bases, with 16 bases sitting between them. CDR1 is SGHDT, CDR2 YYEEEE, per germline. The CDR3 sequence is CASSPLTGLTYEQYF. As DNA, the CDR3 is TGTGCCAGCAGCCCCCTGACAGGCCTGACCTACGAGCAGTACTTC.

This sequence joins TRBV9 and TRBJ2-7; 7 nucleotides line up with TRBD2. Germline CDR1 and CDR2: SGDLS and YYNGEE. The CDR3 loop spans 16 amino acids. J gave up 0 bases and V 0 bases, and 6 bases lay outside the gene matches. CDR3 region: CASSVGPLAVSYEQYF. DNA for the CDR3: TGTGCCAGCAGCGTAGGTCCCCTAGCGGTCTCCTACGAGCAGTACTTC.

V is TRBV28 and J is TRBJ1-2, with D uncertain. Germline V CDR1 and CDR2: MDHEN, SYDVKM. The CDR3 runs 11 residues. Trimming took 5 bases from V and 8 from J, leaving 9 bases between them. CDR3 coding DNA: TGTGCCAGCAGTACCCAGCGGGGCTACACCTTC. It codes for CASSTQRGYTF.